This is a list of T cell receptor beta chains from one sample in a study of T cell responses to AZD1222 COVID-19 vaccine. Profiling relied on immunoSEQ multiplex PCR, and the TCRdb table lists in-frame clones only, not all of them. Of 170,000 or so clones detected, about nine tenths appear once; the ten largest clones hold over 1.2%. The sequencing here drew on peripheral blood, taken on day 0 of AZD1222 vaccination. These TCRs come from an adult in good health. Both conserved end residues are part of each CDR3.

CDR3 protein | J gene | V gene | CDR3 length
CSASPLRGTDTQYF | TRBJ2-3 | TRBV20-1 | 14
CASSSQNYGYTF | TRBJ1-2 | TRBV27 | 12
CASSLSRQGDYTF | TRBJ1-2 | TRBV12-3/TRBV12-4 | 13
CASSPEYKRGGTDTQYF | TRBJ2-3 | TRBV9 | 17
CASSLHPGLLYEQYF | TRBJ2-7 | TRBV7-3 | 15
CASSEADSRSPLHF | TRBJ1-6 | TRBV6-1 | 14
CASSQDARGFGYTF | TRBJ1-2 | TRBV4-3 | 14
CASSLLVGSYEQYF | TRBJ2-7 | TRBV28 | 14
CASSYLAGNQPQHF | TRBJ1-5 | TRBV6-2/TRBV6-3 | 14
CSVRTGGWSPLHF | TRBJ1-6 | TRBV29-1 | 13
CASSEMRPIDEQFF | TRBJ2-1 | TRBV11-2 | 14
CASSQSDSGNTIYF | TRBJ1-3 | TRBV3-1/TRBV3-2 | 14
CASSYNGRAHYGYTF | TRBJ1-2 | TRBV6-5 | 15
CASTSPRELNQPQHF | TRBJ1-5 | TRBV2 | 15
CASSLKKETQYF | TRBJ2-5 | TRBV5-4 | 12
CASSSGWAGGYTF | TRBJ1-2 | TRBV11-3 | 13
CASSQVRDQAFF | TRBJ1-1 | TRBV14 | 12
CASSRTGQGRSGNTIYF | TRBJ1-3 | TRBV5-1 | 17
CSAAGLVADTQYF | TRBJ2-3 | TRBV29-1 | 13
CASRQESYNSPLHF | TRBJ1-6 | TRBV28 | 14
CASSQQGSYGYTF | TRBJ1-2 | TRBV4-1 | 13
CASSPQGIGYTF | TRBJ1-2 | TRBV28 | 12
CASSLVAENYEQYF | TRBJ2-7 | TRBV11-3 | 14
CASSLGGGAYNEQFF | TRBJ2-1 | TRBV4-1 | 15
CASSLALGPGELFF | TRBJ2-2 | TRBV7-2 | 14
CSVDTGPGNTIYF | TRBJ1-3 | TRBV29-1 | 13
CASSYLEGNSPLHF | TRBJ1-6 | TRBV6-2/TRBV6-3 | 14
CASSYRDRLSYNSPLHF | TRBJ1-6 | TRBV6-2/TRBV6-3 | 17
CASTTGAAYEQYF | TRBJ2-7 | TRBV7-2 | 13
CASSQDPGPRETQYF | TRBJ2-5 | TRBV3-1/TRBV3-2 | 15
CASSLGQGAMNTEAFF | TRBJ1-1 | TRBV11-2 | 16
CATSRRRTSGGYTGELFF | TRBJ2-2 | TRBV15 | 18
CASSQGRVREKLFF | TRBJ1-4 | TRBV3-1/TRBV3-2 | 14
CASSPSTSVYPFF | TRBJ2-1 | TRBV3-1/TRBV3-2 | 13
CAWDRANTGNTIYF | TRBJ1-3 | TRBV30 | 14
CASSQRSGTQYF | TRBJ2-5 | TRBV14 | 12
CASSWGQRYGYTF | TRBJ1-2 | TRBV12-3/TRBV12-4 | 13
CASSLGDRGNYGYTF | TRBJ1-2 | TRBV11-2 | 15
CASSIEQGTHQPQHF | TRBJ1-5 | TRBV19 | 15
CASSSRRDLDGELFF | TRBJ2-2 | TRBV7-9 | 15
CASSGGSTGELFF | TRBJ2-2 | TRBV5-4 | 13
CATRDSTDTQYF | TRBJ2-3 | TRBV10-3 | 12
CATSLDVSNQPQHF | TRBJ1-5 | TRBV15 | 14
CASSAGGWAKNIQYF | TRBJ2-4 | TRBV5-6 | 15
CASRNRGDYGYTF | TRBJ1-2 | TRBV19 | 13
CASSFDRGLYGYTF | TRBJ1-2 | TRBV5-4 | 14
CASSTGEPGELFF | TRBJ2-2 | TRBV7-3 | 13
CASSPRTGETAIRSPRPQHF | TRBJ1-5 | TRBV6-2/TRBV6-3 | 20
CASSLAGQPNSPLHF | TRBJ1-6 | TRBV7-2 | 15
CASSFPPNEKLFF | TRBJ1-4 | TRBV5-6 | 13
CASSLTGNQPQHF | TRBJ1-5 | TRBV28 | 13
CASSTTGSAWNTIYF | TRBJ1-3 | TRBV6-6 | 15
CASSSRPPYLELRSPLHF | TRBJ1-6 | TRBV7-2 | 18
CASSVVGQGNTEAFF | TRBJ1-1 | TRBV9 | 15
CASSSIAGGYTGELFF | TRBJ2-2 | TRBV28 | 16
CASRGDRARNTIYF | TRBJ1-3 | TRBV27 | 14
CASSLARTANTEAFF | TRBJ1-1 | TRBV7-2 | 15
CASSASTGSPYSGNTIYF | TRBJ1-3 | TRBV9 | 18
CASSDPPQARGAFF | TRBJ1-1 | TRBV6-1 | 14
CASVRRGGVEQYF | TRBJ2-7 | TRBV5-6 | 13